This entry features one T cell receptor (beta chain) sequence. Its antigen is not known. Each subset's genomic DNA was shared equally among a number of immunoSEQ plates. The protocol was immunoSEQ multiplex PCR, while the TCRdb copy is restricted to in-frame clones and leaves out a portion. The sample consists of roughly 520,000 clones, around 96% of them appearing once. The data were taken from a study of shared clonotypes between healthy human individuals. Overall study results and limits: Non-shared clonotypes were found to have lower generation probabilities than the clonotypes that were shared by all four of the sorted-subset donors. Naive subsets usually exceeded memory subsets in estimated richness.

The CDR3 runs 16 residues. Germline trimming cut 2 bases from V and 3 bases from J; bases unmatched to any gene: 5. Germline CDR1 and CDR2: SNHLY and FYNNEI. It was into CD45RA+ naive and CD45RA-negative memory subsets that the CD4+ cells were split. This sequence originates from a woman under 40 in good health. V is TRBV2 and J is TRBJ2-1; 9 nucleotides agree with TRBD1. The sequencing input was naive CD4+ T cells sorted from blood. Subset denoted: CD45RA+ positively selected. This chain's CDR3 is CASSEFGTGNYNEQFF. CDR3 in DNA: TGTGCCAGCAGTGAATTCGGGACAGGGAACTACAATGAGCAGTTCTTC. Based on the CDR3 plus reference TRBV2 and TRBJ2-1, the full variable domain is EPEVTQTPSHQVTQMGQEVILRCVPISNHLYFYWYRQILGQKVEFLVSFYNNEISEKSEIFDDQFSVERPDGSNFTLKIRSTKLEDSAMYFCASSEFGTGNYNEQFFGPGTRLTVL.